The 28 T cell receptor beta chains given below trace back to one sample, sequenced in a study of cytomegalovirus exposure and HLA in healthy donors. A multiplex PCR was run with 60 Vbeta primers and 13 Jbeta primers. Measured with immunoSEQ multiplex PCR; TCRdb has only the in-frame clones, and not every one. The sample has around 160,000 clones; roughly 73% are singletons. The sequenced material came from PBMCs. The receptors come from a woman aged 18-29 years in good health and CMV-seronegative.

The chain joins TRBV4-1 to TRBJ1-5, with D perhaps matching TRBD1 (5 bases). Germline V CDR1 and CDR2: MGHRA, YSYEKL. CDR3 length equals 14 residues. V was clipped by 2 bases and J by 7 bases, with 12 bases between them. The CDR3 region has the DNA TGCGCCAGCAGCCAAAGTCAGGGAAACCAGCCCCAGCATTTT. Amino acids: CASSQSQGNQPQHF.

Only a few counts were recorded for this clone. The chain is built from TRBV11-3 and TRBJ1-1; no clear D gene. V gave up 6 bases and J gave up 5 bases, with 10 bases separating them. CDR3 length: 12 amino acids. From germline, CDR1 is SGHNT and CDR2 YENEEA. The DNA of the CDR3 is TGTGCCAGCAGACCTCGGAGGACTGAAGCTTTCTTT. Translation: CASRPRRTEAFF.

The count of this clone is one. The V and J genes are TRBV18 and TRBJ2-4, with D hard to call. V was cut by 2 bases and J by 0 bases, with 8 bases left in between. Per the germline V gene, CDR1 is KGHSH and CDR2 is LQKENI. CDR3 length equals 15 residues. In nucleotides, the CDR3 is TGTGCCAGCTCACCAGGGCTGGTAGCCAAAAACATTCAGTACTTC. This encodes CASSPGLVAKNIQYF.

The chain is built from TRBV19 and TRBJ2-3; the D gene is possibly TRBD1 (6 bases). The CDR3 runs to 13 residues. Germline-derived CDR1 and CDR2 are LNHDA and SQIVND (reference sequence). Trimming cost V 5 bases and J 6 bases, with 12 bases left between them. The DNA of the CDR3 is TGTGCCAGTAGTCAAACAGGGTTCGATACGCAGTATTTT. As protein: CASSQTGFDTQYF.

The genes are TRBV7-9 and TRBJ1-2; D perhaps matches TRBD1 (6 bases). CDR1 is SEHNR, CDR2 FQNEAQ, per germline (reference sequence). The CDR3 consists of 14 residues. V was trimmed by 6 bases and J by 4 bases, leaving 15 bases between them. CDR3 bases: TGTGCCAGCAGTTCCGGGACAACGATCTATGGCTACACCTTC. Its translation: CASSSGTTIYGYTF.

This clone was counted once. The V gene is TRBV4-1, the J gene TRBJ1-5, with D perhaps TRBD1 (5 bases). Looked up from germline, CDR1 is MGHRA and CDR2 is YSYEKL. The V end lost 1 base, the J end lost 3 bases, and 10 bases lay between the germline ends. The CDR3 spans 15 residues. The CDR3 here is CASSQVNRSNQPQHF. DNA of the CDR3: TGCGCCAGCAGCCAAGTTAACAGGTCCAATCAGCCCCAGCATTTT.

The rearrangement joins TRBV7-2 to TRBJ1-3; 8 bases agree with TRBD1. Germline V gene sequence: CDR1 SGHTA, CDR2 FQGNSA. CDR3 length: 15 residues. V dropped 4 bases and J dropped 5; count of bases not matched to a gene: 7. CDR3 protein: CASSYRQGTRNTIYF. CDR3 coding DNA: TGTGCCAGCAGCTACCGACAGGGGACCCGAAACACCATATATTTT.

The J gene is TRBJ2-5, the V gene TRBV6-5, with 8 positions matching TRBD1. Germline CDR1 MNHEY, CDR2 SVGAGI. The CDR3 sequence is 14 residues long. V was clipped by 6 bases and J by 2 bases; unmatched bases: 5. This CDR3 reads CASSIRTGQETQYF. For the CDR3, the DNA is TGTGCCAGCAGCATCCGGACAGGGCAAGAGACCCAGTACTTC.

The rearrangement joins TRBV28 to TRBJ1-1; 8 bases are a match to TRBD1. V was pared by 2 bases and J by 8 bases, with 7 bases of the junction left unmatched. The CDR3 has 14 residues. In germline, CDR1 is MDHEN, CDR2 SYDVKM. The CDR3 DNA follows: TGTGCCAGCAGTTTAGGAAGAGGGGACAGGGAAGCTTTCTTT. Amino acids: CASSLGRGDREAFF.

This clone was detected only a few times. The chain joins TRBV4-3 to TRBJ2-1, with 8 bases that match TRBD2. This CDR3 comprises 16 residues. V trimming: 3 bases; J trimming: 4 bases; junction bases outside the gene matches: 8. The germline V gene encodes CDR1 LGHNA and CDR2 YSLEER. The CDR3 here is CASSQATSGEYNEQFF. In DNA, the CDR3 is TGCGCCAGCAGCCAGGCCACTAGCGGCGAATACAATGAGCAGTTCTTC.

This chain connects TRBV11-2 to TRBJ2-1, with 9 bases lining up with TRBD2. There are 18 residues in the CDR3. Looked up from germline, CDR1 is SGHAT and CDR2 is FQNNGV. The J segment lost 1 base and the V segment lost 5 bases, leaving 12 bases of the junction unmatched. CDR3 residues: CASSLPRASGVSYNEQFF. CDR3 nucleotides: TGTGCCAGCAGCCTACCGCGGGCTAGCGGGGTTTCCTACAATGAGCAGTTCTTC.

This clone was found a few times. The rearrangement uses TRBV10-3 and TRBJ1-2; D is perhaps TRBD1 (5 bases). Trimming stripped 3 bases from V and 8 bases from J, with 19 bases between. The germline CDR1 and CDR2 sequences are ENHRY and SYGVKD. The CDR3 is made up of 15 amino acids. The CDR3 DNA reads TGTGCCATCAGTGACCGGGACTCCGGGGTTAGGGGCTACACCTTC. This encodes CAISDRDSGVRGYTF.

V is TRBV9 and J is TRBJ2-1; D not certain. This CDR3 spans 15 amino acids. CDR1 is SGDLS and CDR2 is YYNGEE in the germline V gene. V gave up 0 bases and J gave up 1 base, with 8 bases separating them. The CDR3 sequence is CASSVDPGSYNEQFF. Written as DNA, the CDR3 is TGTGCCAGCAGCGTAGACCCAGGTTCCTACAATGAGCAGTTCTTC. Drawing the rest from reference TRBV9 and TRBJ2-1, the complete variable domain is DSGVTQTPKHLITATGQRVTLRCSPRSGDLSVYWYQQSLDQGLQFLIQYYNGEERAKGNILERFSAQQFPDLHSELNLSSLELGDSALYFCASSVDPGSYNEQFFGPGTRLTVL.

The chain couples TRBV11-2 to TRBJ2-3; D is perhaps TRBD1 (7 bases). Germline V gene lookup returns CDR1 SGHAT and CDR2 FQNNGV. This CDR3 has 16 amino acids. V dropped 3 bases and J dropped 2 bases, with 15 bases sitting between them. The CDR3 bases are TGTGCCAGCAGCTTCCGGCCCAGGGGGGTCACAGATACGCAGTATTTT. Translating it yields CASSFRPRGVTDTQYF.

This clone was recorded only once. V usage is TRBV4-3 and J usage is TRBJ2-1; 11 bases are shared with TRBD2. The CDR3 length is 18 residues. With 1 base clipped from V and 8 bases from J, the junction kept 13 bases outside the gene matches. The V gene's germline CDR1 is LGHNA and CDR2 YSLEER. Here the CDR3 reads CASSQGVLAGGIGDEQFF. The DNA for the CDR3 is TGCGCCAGCAGCCAAGGTGTTTTAGCGGGAGGGATCGGCGATGAGCAGTTCTTC.

The genes are TRBV7-9 and TRBJ2-1; 8 nucleotides match TRBD2. This CDR3 spans 16 amino acids. CDR1 and CDR2 from the germline V gene are SEHNR and FQNEAQ (reference sequence). V was pared by 5 bases and J by 0 bases, with 6 bases of the junction left unmatched. The CDR3: CASSPRGGLSYNEQFF. CDR3 coding DNA: TGTGCCAGCAGCCCACGGGGGGGCCTCTCCTACAATGAGCAGTTCTTC. Full variable domain (remainder filled in from reference TRBV7-9 and TRBJ2-1): DTGVSQNPRHKITKRGQNVTFRCDPISEHNRLYWYRQTLGQGPEFLTYFQNEAQLEKSRLLSDRFSAERPKGSFSTLEIQRTEQGDSAMYLCASSPRGGLSYNEQFFGPGTRLTVL.

The chain recombines TRBV11-2 with TRBJ2-5; TRBD2 matches at 7 bases. The CDR3 extends over 14 amino acids. CDR1 is SGHAT, CDR2 FQNNGV, per germline. The V segment lost 4 bases and the J segment 3 bases; nucleotides outside the gene matches: 5. DNA of the CDR3: TGTGCCAGCAGCTCGACTAGCCGTAAAGAGACCCAGTACTTC. Translation: CASSSTSRKETQYF.

The CDR3 DNA sequence: TGTGCCAGCAGCCCTGAGGGGGGGCTGGTTCGAAATGAGCAGTTCTTC. Its protein is CASSPEGGLVRNEQFF. This sequence joins TRBV11-1 and TRBJ2-1; D is possibly TRBD2 (7 bases). V lost 5 bases to trimming and J lost 7 bases, with 21 bases between them. CDR1 is SGHAT and CDR2 is FQDESV in the germline V gene (reference sequence). The CDR3 extends over 16 amino acids.

The chain is built from TRBV5-1 and TRBJ1-3; the match to TRBD1 covers 10 bases. This CDR3 has 19 residues. Germline V gene sequence: CDR1 SGHRS, CDR2 YFSETQ. V was pared by 3 bases and J by 0 bases, with 12 bases of the junction left unmatched. CDR3 loop: CASSSGQGHSFTSGNTIYF. CDR3 coding DNA: TGCGCCAGCAGCTCGGGACAGGGGCATTCTTTTACCTCTGGAAACACCATATATTTT.

The genes are TRBV6-5 and TRBJ2-1, with D tentatively TRBD2 (6 bases). Germline CDR1 is MNHEY and CDR2 is SVGAGI. Trimming cost V 10 bases and J 8 bases, with 18 bases left between them. The CDR3 has 13 amino acids. The CDR3 reads CATQEGVIDEQFF. The CDR3 DNA follows: TGTGCCACCCAGGAGGGAGTCATCGATGAGCAGTTCTTC.

The chain employs TRBV19 and TRBJ2-7, with no clear D. The CDR3 is made up of 11 amino acids. Trimming took off 6 bases at V and 9 bases at J, with 12 bases between the two ends. Germline loops: CDR1 LNHDA, CDR2 SQIVND (reference sequence). The CDR3 sequence: CASRVVRGQYV. The CDR3 region has the DNA TGTGCCAGTAGAGTAGTACGAGGGCAGTACGTC.

This clone occurred a few times. The chain recombines TRBV25-1 with TRBJ2-1; 8 bases are shared with TRBD1. V lost 11 bases, J lost 8 bases, and 14 bases stayed unmatched. The CDR3 length is 14 residues. Germline V lookup: CDR1 MGHDK, CDR2 SYGVNS. The DNA for the CDR3 is TGTGCCTCCAACAGGGGGAACAGTCGGGATGAGCAGTTCTTC. Its translation is CASNRGNSRDEQFF. Using reference TRBV25-1 and TRBJ2-1 for the parts outside the CDR3, the full variable domain is EADIYQTPRYLVIGTGKKITLECSQTMGHDKMYWYQQDPGMELHLIHYSYGVNSTEKGDLSSESTVSRIRTEHFPLTLESARPSHTSQYLCASNRGNSRDEQFFGPGTRLTVL.

The V and J genes are TRBV4-3 and TRBJ2-7; 9 bases are a match to TRBD1. The J segment lost 4 bases and the V segment lost 1 base, leaving 8 bases of the junction unmatched. The CDR3 has 16 residues. Germline CDR1 LGHNA, CDR2 YSLEER. Here the CDR3 DNA reads TGCGCCAGCAGCCAAGTCTCCATACAGGGGGCTTACGAGCAGTACGTC. Translating gives CASSQVSIQGAYEQYV.

The chain uses TRBV28 and TRBJ2-5; 9 bases line up with TRBD1. The J call is in doubt because the DNA end fits TRBJ2-7 better. The CDR3 has 14 residues. Germline CDR1 and CDR2: MDHEN and SYDVKM. The CDR3 region has the DNA TGTGCCAGCAGGACACAGGGGGCAGCCTACGAGCAGTACTTC. It codes for CASRTQGAAYEQYF.

The CDR3 sequence: CASSREGYGLQYF. The CDR3 region has the DNA TGTGCCAGCTCACGGGAGGGGTACGGGCTTCAGTACTTC. The chain carries TRBV18 and TRBJ2-4, with 7 bases matching TRBD2. Looked up from germline, CDR1 is KGHSH and CDR2 is LQKENI. CDR3 length equals 13 residues. V was pared by 4 bases and J by 11 bases, with 8 bases of the junction left unmatched.

The V and J genes are TRBV18 and TRBJ1-5; tentatively, D is TRBD1 (5 bases). This CDR3 spans 14 amino acids. Germline assignment: CDR1 KGHSH and CDR2 LQKENI. Between the trimmed V and J ends, which lost 6 bases and 0 bases, there was a span of 9 bases. CDR3: CASSVGDSNQPQHF. DNA of the CDR3: TGTGCCAGCTCCGTAGGGGATAGCAATCAGCCCCAGCATTTT.

This rearrangement joins TRBV18 to TRBJ2-1; 7 bases match TRBD2. The germline V gene has CDR1 KGHSH and CDR2 LQKENI. This CDR3 contains 16 residues. V was pared by 0 bases and J by 6 bases, with 8 bases of the junction left unmatched. The CDR3 region has the DNA TGTGCCAGCTCACCACCGGGCGGACTAGAATCCAATGAGCAGTTCTTC. Translated, it gives CASSPPGGLESNEQFF.

This clone showed up just once. This rearrangement joins TRBV2 to TRBJ1-1, with TRBD1 matching over 7 bases. The trim removed 6 bases at V and 0 bases at J, leaving 7 bases unmatched. This CDR3 has 15 amino acids. In germline, CDR1 is SNHLY, CDR2 FYNNEI. The CDR3 DNA reads TGTGCCAGCAGCGGGACAGCCGAAATGAACACTGAAGCTTTCTTT. Its translation is CASSGTAEMNTEAFF. The variable domain in full, completed from reference TRBV2 and TRBJ1-1, reads EPEVTQTPSHQVTQMGQEVILRCVPISNHLYFYWYRQILGQKVEFLVSFYNNEISEKSEIFDDQFSVERPDGSNFTLKIRSTKLEDSAMYFCASSGTAEMNTEAFFGQGTRLTVV.